Below are 30 T cell receptor beta chains sequenced from a single sample in a study of neurological immune-mediated disorders. From the 5' RACE reads, TCRdb called clonotypes with MiXCR, one entry per CDR3 protein. The data contain 80,000 to 85,000 distinct CDR3 sequences, around 2.6% of them singletons. Sequencing was performed on PBMCs. The origin of the receptors is a young woman with multiple sclerosis.

Many counts were recorded for this clonotype. The rearrangement links TRBV7-9 to TRBJ2-3, with D perhaps being TRBD1 or TRBD2 (5 bases each). Trimming removed 2 bases at V and 14 bases at J, with 14 bases between. The CDR3 has 12 residues. CDR1 is SEHNR and CDR2 is FQNEAQ in the germline V gene (reference sequence). CDR3 protein: CASSLSRGRGYF. The CDR3 DNA reads as TGTGCCAGCAGCTTATCACGGGGCCGCGGGTATTTT. Full variable domain (remainder filled in from reference TRBV7-9 and TRBJ2-3): DTGVSQNPRHKITKRGQNVTFRCDPISEHNRLYWYRQTLGQGPEFLTYFQNEAQLEKSRLLSDRFSAERPKGSFSTLEIQRTEQGDSAMYLCASSLSRGRGYFGPGTRLTVL.

This clonotype was seen repeatedly, ten times or more. The V gene is TRBV29-1, the J gene TRBJ1-1, with a weak D call TRBD1 (6 bases). CDR1 is SQVTM and CDR2 is ANQGSEA in the germline V gene. Between the trimmed V and J ends, which lost 7 bases and 4 bases, there was a span of 13 bases. The CDR3 has 12 residues. DNA of the CDR3: TGCAGCGGCGGCAGGGGTCCCACTGAAGCTTTCTTT. It translates to CSGGRGPTEAFF.

This clonotype was counted ten times or more. J is TRBJ2-3 and V is TRBV20-1, with 13 bases fitting TRBD2. This CDR3 comprises 14 residues. Germline V gives CDR1 DFQATT, CDR2 SNEGSKA (reference sequence). V trimming: 5 bases; J trimming: 4 bases; junction bases outside the gene matches: 3. The CDR3 spells CSAPGLAGSDTQYF. The CDR3 DNA follows: TGCAGTGCTCCGGGACTAGCGGGATCAGATACGCAGTATTTT.

This clonotype came up many times. The V gene is TRBV20-1, the J gene TRBJ2-3; TRBD2 matches 13 bases. The CDR3 covers 17 residues. V lost 2 bases and J lost 6; bases outside the gene matches: 11. The germline V gene has CDR1 DFQATT and CDR2 SNEGSKA (reference sequence). The CDR3 sequence is CSARSGTSGIRGDTQYF. The DNA for the CDR3 is TGCAGTGCTAGATCCGGGACTAGCGGGATCCGAGGGGATACGCAGTATTTT.

This clonotype showed up many times. V gene TRBV11-2 combines with J gene TRBJ1-2; a weak D match, TRBD1 (5 bases). CDR1 and CDR2 (germline): SGHAT, FQNNGV. The CDR3 consists of 15 residues. The V gene lost 1 base and the J gene lost 4 bases, with 13 bases spanning the gap. This CDR3 is CASSLGHGGGYGYTF. The CDR3 DNA is TGTGCCAGCAGCTTAGGACACGGCGGGGGCTATGGCTACACCTTC.

This clonotype was found many times. The V and J genes are TRBV7-2 and TRBJ1-4; no firm D call. CDR1 SGHTA and CDR2 FQGNSA come from the germline V gene. Trimming shortened V by 2 bases and J by 7 bases, and 8 bases separated the two germline ends. This CDR3 is built from 13 residues. CDR3 amino acids: CASSLFNGEKLFF. In DNA form, the CDR3 reads TGTGCCAGCAGCTTATTCAACGGTGAAAAACTGTTTTTT.

This clonotype appeared many times. This chain connects TRBV15 to TRBJ2-1, with D unresolved. There are 13 residues in the CDR3. The V gene lost 4 bases and the J gene lost 6 bases, with 10 bases spanning the gap. Germline V gives CDR1 LNHNV, CDR2 YYDKDF (reference sequence). Here the CDR3 reads CATSTWPPNEQFF. The DNA of the CDR3 is TGTGCCACCAGCACCTGGCCACCCAATGAGCAGTTCTTC. The whole variable domain, filled in from reference TRBV15 and TRBJ2-1, reads DAMVIQNPRYQVTQFGKPVTLSCSQTLNHNVMYWYQQKSSQAPKLLFHYYDKDFNNEADTPDNFQSRRPNTSFCFLDIRSPGLGDTAMYLCATSTWPPNEQFFGPGTRLTVL.

In its sample, this clonotype was seen many times. The chain recombines TRBV5-1 with TRBJ2-3; 12 positions agree with TRBD2. CDR3 length equals 15 residues. Germline CDR1 is SGHRS and CDR2 is YFSETQ. The trim removed 6 bases at V and 4 bases at J, leaving 6 bases unmatched. The CDR3 protein is CASTILAGGSDTQYF. The CDR3, as DNA: TGCGCCAGCACCATACTAGCGGGAGGCTCAGATACGCAGTATTTT. The full variable domain, with the rest looked up from reference TRBV5-1 and TRBJ2-3, is KAGVTQTPRYLIKTRGQQVTLSCSPISGHRSVSWYQQTPGQGLQFLFEYFSETQRNKGNFPGRFSGRQFSNSRSEMNVSTLELGDSALYLCASTILAGGSDTQYFGPGTRLTVL.

This clonotype was observed many times. This chain links TRBV7-2 with TRBJ2-3; D gene uncertain. Germline V gene data show CDR1 as SGHTA and CDR2 as FQGNSA. The CDR3 is 16 amino acids. Deletions cut 5 bases from V and 0 bases from J, with 15 bases between. The CDR3 is CASSLSHGISTDTQYF. For the CDR3, the DNA is TGTGCCAGCAGCCTTTCGCATGGCATAAGCACAGATACGCAGTATTTT.

As for this clonotype: One base away lies a much larger clone, so this may be a sequencing read error. It is likely a read error, because the conserved phenylalanine at the end of the CDR3 is missing. The chain links TRBV3-1 to TRBJ2-5, with a tentative D call TRBD2 (5 bases). V lost 3 bases and J 1 base, leaving 9 bases between the germline ends. The CDR3 is 14 residues long. Germline assignment: CDR1 LGHDT and CDR2 YNNKEL (reference sequence). CDR3 sequence: CASSHGLPQETQYI. The CDR3 DNA sequence: TGTGCCAGCAGCCACGGACTTCCCCAAGAGACCCAGTACATC.

Ten or more counts support this clonotype. The V call is TRBV19, the J call TRBJ2-3, with D possibly TRBD2 on 7 matching bases. This CDR3 contains 14 residues. Germline V CDR1 and CDR2: LNHDA, SQIVND (reference sequence). The ends were cut back, 6 bases at V and 5 bases at J, with 15 bases in the middle. The CDR3 region has the DNA TGTGCCAGTAGATTTGGGGGGGCTGGAGATACGCAGTATTTT. Its translation is CASRFGGAGDTQYF.

In this sample, this clonotype turned up many times. This chain uses TRBV7-2 with TRBJ2-2; D uncertain. This CDR3 is built from 16 residues. Trimming removed 5 bases from V and 0 bases from J, with 13 bases in between. Germline assignment: CDR1 SGHTA and CDR2 FQGNSA. Here the CDR3 reads CASSPRPGSNTGELFF. The CDR3, as DNA: TGTGCCAGCAGCCCCCGCCCCGGGTCGAACACCGGGGAGCTGTTTTTT.

This clonotype was seen ten or more times. The rearrangement joins TRBV20-1 to TRBJ2-5, with 7 positions matching TRBD2. With 6 bases clipped from V and 3 bases from J, the junction kept 13 bases outside the gene matches. The CDR3 runs to 15 residues. The germline CDR1 and CDR2 sequences are DFQATT and SNEGSKA (reference sequence). The CDR3, as DNA: TGCAGTGCCCGCGCCGGGAGGAGGGTAGAAGAGACCCAGTACTTC. It codes for CSARAGRRVEETQYF.

This clonotype was seen at least ten times. CDR3 loop: CATSRDSGTQYF. The CDR3 region has the DNA TGTGCCACCAGCAGAGATTCGGGTACCCAGTACTTC. The genes are TRBV15 and TRBJ2-5; D is uncertain. The ends were cut back, 0 bases at V and 8 bases at J, with 7 bases in the middle. The CDR3 covers 12 residues. Per germline, CDR1 LNHNV and CDR2 YYDKDF (reference sequence).

This clonotype has ten or more counts. The rearrangement joins TRBV5-1 to TRBJ1-3; D is unclear. Trimming pared 3 bases from V and 2 bases from J, leaving 9 bases between. Germline-derived CDR1 and CDR2 are SGHRS and YFSETQ. There are 14 residues in the CDR3. Here the CDR3 reads CASSSAGTGNTIYF. Written as DNA, the CDR3 is TGCGCCAGCAGCTCCGCAGGTACTGGAAACACCATATATTTT.

This clonotype has ten or more counts. This chain connects TRBV10-3 to TRBJ2-7; D may be TRBD1 or TRBD2 (5 bases each). Between the trimmed V and J ends, which lost 0 bases and 7 bases, there was a span of 19 bases. CDR3 length: 16 amino acids. Germline V gene data show CDR1 as ENHRY and CDR2 as SYGVKD. CDR3 sequence: CAISESTGNRWREQYF. The CDR3 nucleotides read TGTGCCATCAGTGAGTCCACAGGTAATCGGTGGAGGGAGCAGTACTTC.

This clonotype was seen a handful of times. The gene calls are TRBV10-2 and TRBJ2-3; 7 positions agree with TRBD2. The CDR3 runs 15 residues. The V segment lost 5 bases and the J segment 0 bases; nucleotides outside the gene matches: 5. CDR1 and CDR2 (germline): WSHSY, SAAADI. CDR3: CASSHLAESTDTQYF. The CDR3 region has the DNA TGCGCCAGCAGTCATCTAGCGGAGAGCACAGATACGCAGTATTTT.

The table lists this clonotype with many counts. V is TRBV21-1 and J is TRBJ2-1; no check of the table's D call, TRBD1, against the DNA was made. TRBV21-1 is termed a pseudogene. The CDR3 totals 16 residues. CDR3 bases: TGTGCCAGCAGCACGCACCGGACAGGGGCGGACAATGAGCAGTTCTTC. It yields the protein CASSTHRTGADNEQFF.

This clonotype was counted ten times or more. The CDR3 region has the DNA TGTGCCAGCAGACCGACAGGGGGCCGCCGGAATCAGCCCCAGCATTTT. This codes for CASRPTGGRRNQPQHF. The chain couples TRBV12-3 or TRBV12-4 to TRBJ1-5, with TRBD1 identical over 10 bases. V dropped 6 bases and J dropped 4; count of bases not matched to a gene: 9. The length of the CDR3 is 16 residues.

This clonotype was seen more than once but under ten times. An end of the junction does not agree with germline; a read error may underlie this. The CDR3 here is CSAITAQGIQPQNF. The CDR3 nucleotides read TGCAGTGCTATAACGGCACAAGGAATCCAGCCCCAGAATTTT. The V and J genes are TRBV20-1 and TRBJ1-5; D gene unclear. CDR3 length equals 14 residues. Germline-derived CDR1 and CDR2 are DFQATT and SNEGSKA (reference sequence).

This clonotype was counted between two and nine times. Given a much more abundant clone one base away, this may be a read error. The gene calls are TRBV11-2 and TRBJ1-2; D gene ambiguous. The V end was cut by 5 bases, the J end by 3 bases, with 10 bases between. The CDR3 totals 13 residues. Germline values: CDR1 SGHAT, CDR2 FQNNGV. CDR3: CASSPKGDYGYTF. The CDR3 DNA reads TGTGCCAGCAGCCCCAAGGGTGACTATGGCTACACCTTC.

This clonotype was seen at least ten times. The rearrangement uses TRBV10-3 and TRBJ2-5, with TRBD2 matching over 14 bases. Germline assignment: CDR1 ENHRY and CDR2 SYGVKD. The CDR3 spans 17 residues. J gave up 4 bases and V 4 bases, and 8 bases lay outside the gene matches. CDR3 amino acids: CAISGTSGRSEGETQYF. The CDR3, as DNA: TGTGCCATCAGTGGGACTAGCGGGAGGTCCGAGGGAGAGACCCAGTACTTC.

This clonotype showed up many times. The CDR3 sequence is CASSYHPTDTQYF. The CDR3 bases are TGTGCCAGCAGTTACCACCCCACAGATACGCAGTATTTT. This sequence joins TRBV6-2 or TRBV6-3 and TRBJ2-3; D unresolved. Germline lookup yields CDR1 MNHEY and CDR2 SVGEGT. Trimming took off 2 bases at V and 2 bases at J, with 5 bases between the two ends. The CDR3 covers 13 residues.

This clonotype was counted ten times or more. CDR3 DNA sequence: TGTGCCAGCAAATCCCCCAATTCACCCCTCCACTTT. Translating it yields CASKSPNSPLHF. The chain employs TRBV27 and TRBJ1-6, with D unclear. Deletions cut 7 bases from V and 7 bases from J, with 8 bases between. The CDR3 has 12 amino acids. Germline CDR1 is MNHEY and CDR2 is SMNVEV (reference sequence).

This chain uses TRBV7-2 with TRBJ1-2, with 7 bases that match TRBD1. Germline CDR1 SGHTA, CDR2 FQGNSA. V gave up 0 bases and J gave up 4 bases; unmatched junction bases: 8. This CDR3 spans 16 amino acids. The CDR3 sequence is CASSLASGQVVYGYTF. The DNA for the CDR3 is TGTGCCAGCAGCTTAGCGTCAGGACAGGTCGTCTATGGCTACACCTTC.

This clonotype was seen repeatedly, ten times or more. The chain has TRBV6-2 or TRBV6-3 and TRBJ2-3, with TRBD2 identical over 15 bases. Germline V gene sequence: CDR1 MNHEY, CDR2 SVGEGT. J gave up 5 bases and V 6 bases, and 6 bases lay outside the gene matches. The CDR3 is made up of 16 amino acids. The CDR3 reads CASRSPGLAGGDTQYF. CDR3 in DNA: TGTGCCAGCAGAAGTCCGGGACTAGCGGGAGGAGATACGCAGTATTTT.

There are many counts of this clonotype. The CDR3 reads CAWSVPGVGIDSPLHF. CDR3 nucleotides: TGTGCCTGGAGTGTACCGGGCGTCGGGATAGATTCACCCCTCCACTTT. V gene TRBV30 combines with J gene TRBJ1-6; D gene unclear. This CDR3 is 16 amino acids long. V dropped 0 bases and J dropped 8 bases, with 17 bases sitting between them. Germline V gives CDR1 GTSNPN, CDR2 SVGIG (reference sequence).

This clonotype was observed at least ten times. V and J are TRBV5-1 and TRBJ1-4; maybe TRBD1 (5 bases). The germline gives CDR1 SGHRS, CDR2 YFSETQ. This CDR3 contains 15 residues. Trimming removed 1 base from V and 8 bases from J, with 15 bases in between. The CDR3 DNA sequence: TGCGCCAGCAGCTTGATGGGGGAATTGAGGGAAAAACTGTTTTTT. Translating it yields CASSLMGELREKLFF.

This clonotype was counted at least ten times. The rearrangement links TRBV20-1 to TRBJ2-2; 7 bases map to TRBD1. Germline CDR1 and CDR2: DFQATT and SNEGSKA (reference sequence). V was clipped by 6 bases and J by 5 bases; unmatched bases: 9. The CDR3 sequence is 14 residues long. The CDR3 DNA reads as TGCAGTGCCCCCAGGGGGAGAGGAACCGGGGAGCTGTTTTTT. Its protein product is CSAPRGRGTGELFF.

This clonotype was detected many times. V is TRBV29-1 and J is TRBJ2-1, with D unresolved. This CDR3 comprises 12 residues. Per germline, CDR1 SQVTM and CDR2 ANQGSEA. V was clipped by 7 bases and J by 6 bases, with 13 bases between them. DNA for the CDR3: TGCAGCGGAAGTCAGCCCCTCAATGAGCAGTTCTTC. Amino acid sequence: CSGSQPLNEQFF.